The clone carrying this T cell receptor beta chain has a count of ten or more. Antigen: not known. Molecular barcoded adaptors covering alpha/delta and beta/gamma chains were used on 400 to 450 ng RNA. MiXCR, applied by TCRdb to the reads, yields one record per CDR3 protein. The sample lists about 45,000 distinct CDR3 sequences; 20% were seen once. The entry originates in a study of read filtering for tumor transcriptome and immune sequencing. Study-wide results and caveats: The sorted CD138-negative fraction was a mixed bone marrow immune population, not purified T cells. IR-seq and RNA-seq agreed better without single-read clonotypes. IR-seq captured clonotypes deeper and more reliably than RNA-seq.

The CDR3 runs to 14 residues. The V end lost 0 bases, the J end lost 4 bases, and 9 bases lay between the germline ends. This chain links TRBV12-3 or TRBV12-4 with TRBJ1-1, with a tentative D call TRBD1 (6 bases). Material for sequencing was a population of CD138-negative cells sorted from bone marrow. The sequence came from a donor over 35 with multiple myeloma. For the CDR3, the DNA is TGTGCCAGCAGTTTAGCCACAGGGACCACTGAAGCTTTCTTT. It encodes CASSLATGTTEAFF.